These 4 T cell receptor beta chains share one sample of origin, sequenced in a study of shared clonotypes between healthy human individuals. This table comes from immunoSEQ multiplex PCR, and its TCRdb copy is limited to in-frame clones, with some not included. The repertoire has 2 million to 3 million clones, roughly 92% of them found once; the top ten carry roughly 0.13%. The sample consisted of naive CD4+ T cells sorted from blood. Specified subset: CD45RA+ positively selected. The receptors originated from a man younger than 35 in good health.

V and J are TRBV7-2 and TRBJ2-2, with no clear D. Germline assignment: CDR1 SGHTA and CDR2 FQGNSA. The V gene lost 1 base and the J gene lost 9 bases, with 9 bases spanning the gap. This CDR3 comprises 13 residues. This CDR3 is CASSLVELRELFF. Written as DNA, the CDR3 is TGTGCCAGCAGCTTAGTTGAGTTGAGGGAGCTGTTTTTT. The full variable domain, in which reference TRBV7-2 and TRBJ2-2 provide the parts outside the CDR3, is GAGVSQSPSNKVTEKGKDVELRCDPISGHTALYWYRQSLGQGLEFLIYFQGNSAPDKSGLPSDRFSAERTGGSVSTLTIQRTQQEDSAVYLCASSLVELRELFFGEGSRLTVL.

CDR3 protein: CASSLDFGYEQYF. CDR3 in DNA: TGTGCCAGCAGCTTAGACTTCGGGTACGAGCAGTACTTC. The genes are TRBV11-3 and TRBJ2-7; no reliable D call. Germline V CDR1 and CDR2: SGHNT, YENEEA. The CDR3 totals 13 residues. The ends were cut back, 0 bases at V and 4 bases at J, with 7 bases in the middle.

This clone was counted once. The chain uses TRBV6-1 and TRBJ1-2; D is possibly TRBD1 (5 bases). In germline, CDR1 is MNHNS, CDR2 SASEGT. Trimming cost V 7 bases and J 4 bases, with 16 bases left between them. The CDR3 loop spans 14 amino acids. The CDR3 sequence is CASTTSPGTYGYTF. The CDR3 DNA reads TGTGCCAGCACCACCTCGCCCGGGACCTATGGCTACACCTTC.

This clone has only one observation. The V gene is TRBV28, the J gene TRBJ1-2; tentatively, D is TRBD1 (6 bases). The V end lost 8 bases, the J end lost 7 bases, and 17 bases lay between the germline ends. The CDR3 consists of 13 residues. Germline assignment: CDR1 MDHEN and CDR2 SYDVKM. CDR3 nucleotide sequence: TGTGCCAGCGGAACAGGGAGCAGGGGTGGCTACACCTTC. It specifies CASGTGSRGGYTF.